This TCR beta chain was recovered during a study of OX40 agonist ivuxolimab in advanced cancers. In the study overall: Cohort: approximately 83% men, mean age about 62, aged roughly 20 to 79. Among those treated, three patients had partial responses, one with hepatocellular carcinoma and two with cutaneous melanoma.

Study conclusions and caveats: Antigen targets of the expanded peripheral T cells went undetermined. Some nonresponders additionally presented with little normalized T-cell clonal expansion.

As concerns this clone: Its antigen is unidentified.

V lost 6 bases to trimming and J lost 9 bases; unmatched junction nucleotides: 11. Per germline, CDR1 SGHTA and CDR2 FQGNSA. The CDR3 consists of 14 residues. Only in-frame clones appear in the TCRdb table, and some are missing; sequencing was by immunoSEQ multiplex PCR. The sample carries over 55,000 clones, around 82% recorded once. This clonotype originated in an adult with an advanced solid tumor such as melanoma, head and neck, liver or kidney cancer. The chain has TRBV7-2 and TRBJ2-1, with 7 bases identical to TRBD2. Sequences were derived from CD4+ or CD8+ T cells sorted from blood, sampled in a trial of the OX40 agonist ivuxolimab. The DNA for the CDR3 is TGTGCCAGCAGTTCGGGCGGGGGTTTGACTGAGCAGTTCTTC. It encodes CASSSGGGLTEQFF.